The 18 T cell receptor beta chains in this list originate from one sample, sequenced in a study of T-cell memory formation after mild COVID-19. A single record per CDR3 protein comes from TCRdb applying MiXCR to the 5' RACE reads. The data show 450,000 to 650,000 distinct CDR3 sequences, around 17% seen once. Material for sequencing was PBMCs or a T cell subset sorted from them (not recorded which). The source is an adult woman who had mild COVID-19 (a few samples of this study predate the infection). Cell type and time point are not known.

As DNA, the CDR3 is TGTGCCAGCAGCCCCGAGGGAGTTGGTTACGAGCAGTACTTC. It specifies CASSPEGVGYEQYF. The V and J genes are TRBV7-6 and TRBJ2-7, with D perhaps TRBD2 (5 bases). This CDR3 has 14 amino acids. The V end was cut by 5 bases, the J end by 4 bases, with 15 bases between. Germline V gives CDR1 SGHVS, CDR2 FNYEAQ. The complete variable domain, with remaining parts taken from reference TRBV7-6 and TRBJ2-7, reads GAGVSQSPRYKVTKRGQDVALRCDPISGHVSLYWYRQALGQGPEFLTYFNYEAQQDKSGLPNDRFSAERPEGSISTLTIQRTEQRDSAMYRCASSPEGVGYEQYFGPGTRLTVT.

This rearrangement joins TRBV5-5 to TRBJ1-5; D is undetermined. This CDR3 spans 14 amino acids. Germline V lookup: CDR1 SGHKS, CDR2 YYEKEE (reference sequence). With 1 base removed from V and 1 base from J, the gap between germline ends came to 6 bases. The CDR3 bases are TGTGCCAGCAGCTTGTACCGGAGCAATCAGCCCCAGCATTTT. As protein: CASSLYRSNQPQHF.

Here the CDR3 DNA reads TGCGCCAGCAGCCAAGATGGAGTGAGCGGGGTTTTTGTCGCTGAAGCTTTCTTT. This encodes CASSQDGVSGVFVAEAFF. J is TRBJ1-1 and V is TRBV4-3; D not certain. Germline CDR1 is LGHNA and CDR2 is YSLEER. The CDR3 contains 18 residues. V lost 0 bases and J lost 6, with 23 bases in between.

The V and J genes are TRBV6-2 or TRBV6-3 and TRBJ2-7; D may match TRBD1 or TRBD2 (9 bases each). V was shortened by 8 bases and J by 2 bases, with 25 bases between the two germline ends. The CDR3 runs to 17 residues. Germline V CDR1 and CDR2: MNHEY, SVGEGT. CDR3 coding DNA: TGTGCCAGCTACAGGGGGCTTAGCGGGAGACCCCCCTACGAGCAGTACTTC. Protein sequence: CASYRGLSGRPPYEQYF.

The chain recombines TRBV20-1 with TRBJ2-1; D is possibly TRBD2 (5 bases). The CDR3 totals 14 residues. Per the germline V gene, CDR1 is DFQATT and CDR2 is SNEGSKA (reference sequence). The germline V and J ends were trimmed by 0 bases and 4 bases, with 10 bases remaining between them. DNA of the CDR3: TGCAGTGCTAGAGATCTGCGGACTTACAATGAGCAGTTCTTC. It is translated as CSARDLRTYNEQFF.

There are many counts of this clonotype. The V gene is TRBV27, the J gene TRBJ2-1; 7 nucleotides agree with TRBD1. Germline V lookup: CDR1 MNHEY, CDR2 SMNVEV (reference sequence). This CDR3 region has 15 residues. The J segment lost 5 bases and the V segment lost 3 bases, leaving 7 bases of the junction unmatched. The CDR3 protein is CASSFWGQKDNEQFF. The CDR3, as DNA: TGTGCCAGCAGTTTTTGGGGACAGAAAGACAATGAGCAGTTCTTC.

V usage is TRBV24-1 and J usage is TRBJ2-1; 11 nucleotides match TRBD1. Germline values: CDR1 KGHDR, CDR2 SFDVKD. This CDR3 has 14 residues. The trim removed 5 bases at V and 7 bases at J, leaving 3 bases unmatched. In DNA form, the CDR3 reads TGTGCCACCAGTGTGGGACAGGGGGTGAATGAGCAGTTCTTC. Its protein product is CATSVGQGVNEQFF.

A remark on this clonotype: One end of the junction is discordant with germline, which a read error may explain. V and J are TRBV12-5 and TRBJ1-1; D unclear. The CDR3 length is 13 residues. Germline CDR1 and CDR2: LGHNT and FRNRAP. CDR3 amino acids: CAGGLSQNTEAFF. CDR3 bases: TGTGCTGGTGGTTTGAGCCAGAACACTGAAGCTTTCTTT.

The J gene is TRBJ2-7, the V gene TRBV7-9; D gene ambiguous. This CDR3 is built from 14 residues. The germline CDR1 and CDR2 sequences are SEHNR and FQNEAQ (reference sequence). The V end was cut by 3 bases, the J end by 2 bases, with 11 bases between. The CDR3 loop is CASSFNSFPYEQYF. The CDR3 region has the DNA TGTGCCAGCAGCTTCAACAGTTTCCCCTACGAGCAGTACTTC.

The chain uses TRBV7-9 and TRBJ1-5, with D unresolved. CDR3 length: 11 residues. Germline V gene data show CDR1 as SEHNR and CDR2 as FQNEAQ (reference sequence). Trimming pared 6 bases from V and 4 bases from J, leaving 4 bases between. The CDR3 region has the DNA TGTGCCAGCAGTATTAATCAGCCCCAGCATTTT. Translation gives CASSINQPQHF.

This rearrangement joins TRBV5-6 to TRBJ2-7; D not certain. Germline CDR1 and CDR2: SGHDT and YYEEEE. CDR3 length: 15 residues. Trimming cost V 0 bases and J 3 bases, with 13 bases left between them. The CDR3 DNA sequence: TGTGCCAGCAGCTTGGGCAGAATCGGCCTCTACGAGCAGTACTTC. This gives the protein CASSLGRIGLYEQYF.

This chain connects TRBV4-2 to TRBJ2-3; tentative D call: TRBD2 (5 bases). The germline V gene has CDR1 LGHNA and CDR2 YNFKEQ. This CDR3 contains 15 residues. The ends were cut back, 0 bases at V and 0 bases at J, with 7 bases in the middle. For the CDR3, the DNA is TGTGCCAGCAGCCAAGAGAGGACTAGCACAGATACGCAGTATTTT. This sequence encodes CASSQERTSTDTQYF.

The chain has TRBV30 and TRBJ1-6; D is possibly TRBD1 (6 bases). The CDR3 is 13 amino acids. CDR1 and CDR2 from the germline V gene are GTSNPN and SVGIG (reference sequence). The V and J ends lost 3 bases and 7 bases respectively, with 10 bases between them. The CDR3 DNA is TGTGCCTGGAGAACAGGGTGGAATTCACCCCTCCACTTT. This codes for CAWRTGWNSPLHF.

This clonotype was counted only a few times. As DNA, the CDR3 is TGTGCCAGCAGCTCCCGGACTAGCACGGATGAGCAGTTCTTC. Its translation: CASSSRTSTDEQFF. J is TRBJ2-1 and V is TRBV7-2; TRBD2 aligns across 8 bases. The V gene's germline CDR1 is SGHTA and CDR2 FQGNSA. The CDR3 consists of 14 residues. With V trimmed by 4 bases and J by 8 bases, 7 bases remained unmatched.

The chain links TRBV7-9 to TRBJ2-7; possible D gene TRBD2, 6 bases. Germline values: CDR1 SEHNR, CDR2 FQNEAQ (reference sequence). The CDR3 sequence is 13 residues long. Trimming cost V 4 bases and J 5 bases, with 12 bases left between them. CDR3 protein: CASSSIWGDEQYF. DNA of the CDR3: TGTGCCAGCAGCTCAATCTGGGGGGACGAGCAGTACTTC.

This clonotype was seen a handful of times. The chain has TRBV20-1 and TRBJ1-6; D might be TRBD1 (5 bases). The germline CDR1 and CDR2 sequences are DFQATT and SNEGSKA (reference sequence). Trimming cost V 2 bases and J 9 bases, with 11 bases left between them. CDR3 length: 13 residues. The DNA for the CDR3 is TGCAGTGCTAGATGGGGGGAAGTTTCACCCCTCCACTTT. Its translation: CSARWGEVSPLHF.

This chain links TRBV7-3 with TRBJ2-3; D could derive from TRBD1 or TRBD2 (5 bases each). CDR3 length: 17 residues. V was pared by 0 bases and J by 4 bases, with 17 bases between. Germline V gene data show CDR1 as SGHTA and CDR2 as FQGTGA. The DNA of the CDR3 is TGTGCCAGCAGCTTAACCAGCAGTGGGGCGGGTCCAGATACGCAGTATTTT. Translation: CASSLTSSGAGPDTQYF.

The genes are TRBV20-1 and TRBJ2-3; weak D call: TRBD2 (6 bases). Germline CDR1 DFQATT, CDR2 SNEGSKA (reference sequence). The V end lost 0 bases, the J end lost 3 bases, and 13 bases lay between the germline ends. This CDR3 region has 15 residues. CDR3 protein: CSARDSGRGTDTQYF. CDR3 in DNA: TGCAGTGCTAGAGATTCCGGGAGAGGGACAGATACGCAGTATTTT.